This T cell receptor beta chain was observed in a study of cytomegalovirus exposure and HLA in healthy donors (dated by TCRdb to between 2016 and 2019). Background on the whole study: An earlier analysis of roughly 500 of the donors reported about 250 Gb of sequence data and more than 90 million unique TCR beta sequences from 190 million or so T cells. Across some 400 genotyped donors of the cohort, an average of roughly 200,000 unique TCR beta nucleotide sequences per donor were sequenced, and approximately 19% of those sequences were non-productive. Of the 398 genotyped donors, 81% fell in the genetic ancestry cluster associated with self-reported Caucasian donors. About 310 gigabases of sequencing data and approximately 93 million unique TCR sequences were included in an early release covering about 700 HLA-typed donors. To predict cytomegalovirus infection status, the study combined high-throughput TCR immunosequencing, statistical association of individual TCRs with disease status, and machine learning. Every repertoire in the discovery cohort had been generated on one and the same sequencing platform. HLA typing included class I and class II loci at four-digit resolution. Donor age, sex, ethnicity and CMV serostatus were collected together with the repertoire data. In a later analysis, previously published TCR beta repertoires from about 640 donors were re-analyzed and high-resolution HLA genotyping was added so that TCR occurrence patterns could be studied. In addition to the first cohort of roughly 700 subjects, a separate validation cohort of 130 or so different subjects was used. A later genetic analysis used genome-wide SNP genotypes for 398 of the 666 donors, treating that subset as a discovery cohort. The study profiled the T cell repertoires of hundreds of subjects by immunosequencing and related them to cytomegalovirus serostatus. In the later analysis, no new phenotypic data were used to find candidate immune exposures; instead, reliance was placed on TCR beta sequences and their occurrence across donors. About five DR-DQ haplotypes were treated as single units for association and clustering because of strong linkage in the cohort. An earlier analysis of roughly 600 of the donors used high-throughput TCR beta sequencing to judge whether each TCR beta V gene segment behaved as functional or pseudogenic. Typing coverage differed by locus: A, B, C, DRB1 and DQB1 were typed in roughly 620-630 donors, DQA1 in roughly 500, DPA1 in 600 to 610, and DPB1 in 472. The study was designed to test whether signatures of past pathogen exposure could be identified by cataloging public T cell receptors.

Study-level results and caveats: A few of the identified cytomegalovirus-associated TCR beta chains were confirmed in vitro to be specific for cytomegalovirus antigens. A further reported finding was that TCR beta sequences accurately predicted the HLA-A and HLA-B alleles for most subjects in the first cohort. According to a later analysis, parvovirus B19, influenza, CMV and Epstein-Barr virus appeared linked to several top co-occurrence clusters. Most TCR sequences were seen in very few donors, while some public TCRs were found in many individuals. For the cohort, immune exposure information was limited to CMV serostatus. Roughly uniform sequencing depth across donors was assumed in presence/absence analyses, although this assumption may not hold. The classifier was reported to diagnose cytomegalovirus status with high specificity and sensitivity in both the original cohort and the validation cohort. Because counts were too low, roughly 18 rarely observed V segments, including chromosome 9 orphons, were left out of the earlier analysis of 587 of the donors. An earlier analysis of some 560 of the donors showed that most TCR beta V segments appeared in productive rearrangements either about 87% or about 30% of the time, which broadly matched IMGT annotations. Correlated functional status among segregating V segments might reflect linkage disequilibrium, but an unknown experimental factor could not be ruled out. A later analysis found that most CMV-associated TCR beta chains appeared HLA-restricted, with HLA associations seemingly driven largely by CMV exposure. In the study, 150 to 200 TCR beta chains were listed as associated with cytomegalovirus. A cluster of highly shared sequence variants was judged likely to be a technical artifact of the sequencing pipeline. At a false discovery rate of 0.05, a later analysis linked 15,000 to 20,000 TCR beta sequences to specific HLA alleles. A later genetic analysis reported fewer N-insertions in productive TCRs among donors in an Asian-associated ancestry cluster than the approximately 700-donor mean. HLA typing was unavailable for some donors at each locus, so association tests used only the typed subset. It was suggested by the authors that the approach could potentially be generalized to other disease states and immunological phenotypes. When HLA alleles, especially DR and DQ, strongly co-occurred, attributing TCR associations to individual alleles was difficult. In a later analysis, HLA-associated TCR beta chains showed more clonal expansion and lower generation probabilities than non-associated chains that were equally common. A later genetic analysis associated a missense DCLRE1C variant with V-gene and J-gene trimming of TCR beta chains, and an independent cohort replicated the association. Some IMGT-functional V segments, including TRBV6-2 and TRBV6-3, could not be told apart with the 87-base-pair reads, so those segments were excluded. Only TCR beta chains were sequenced in this cohort, and the absence of alpha or paired-chain data limited detectable features. In a later analysis, the rate of TCR association differed among HLA loci, with DRB1 alleles having the most associated TCRs and HLA-C alleles having the fewest.

Worth noting for this clone: This clone's antigen is unknown. Base qualities are missing; no much larger clone stands one base away.

The germline V gene sets CDR1 to SGHRS and CDR2 to YFSETQ. Reading from cysteine to phenylalanine, the CDR3 counts 14 amino acids. The CDR3 DNA has 42 bases and is translated from base 1. V and J are trimmed by 4 bases and 7 bases, and the gene matches miss 4 bases of the junction. The cohort consisted of fewer than 700 healthy bone marrow donors. At the time of sampling, all cohort members were nominally healthy, though unrecorded immune exposures were likely present. The donor tested CMV seropositive, placing the donor among the 250 to 300 seropositive members of the cohort. Each donor provided a peripheral blood sample, and peripheral blood mononuclear cells were used for TCR beta sequencing. The Qiagen DNeasy Blood Extraction Kit was used to extract genomic DNA from the blood cell samples. Receptor libraries were prepared by the immunoSEQ multiplex PCR assay. For the multiplex PCR, a mixture combining 60 forward primers for TCR Vbeta segments and 13 reverse primers for TCR Jbeta segments was used. Amplification of the CDR3 region of rearranged TCR beta genes was performed with a multiplex PCR assay on genomic DNA. On the Illumina HiSeq System, the amplified TCR beta libraries were sequenced as 87-base-pair reads. In the original analysis: Across the 500 to 850 repertoires, a later analysis counted tens of millions of unique TCR beta chains, some 11 million of which were shared by at least two donors. Raw reads were error-corrected and collapsed into unique sequences by a nearest-neighbor algorithm in which closely related sequences were merged to remove PCR and sequencing errors. Alignment of CDR3 sequences to IMGT reference sequences was used to assign V, D and J gene segments. Each retained sequence needed at least a six-nucleotide match to both a V gene segment and a J gene segment. A rearrangement was called productive if the CDR3 had no stop codons and remained in frame with V and J, and every other rearrangement was called non-productive. CDR3 was defined according to IMGT convention as the region running from the second conserved V-encoded cysteine to the conserved J-encoded phenylalanine. Sequences without an unambiguous match to a single V gene segment were excluded from the earlier analysis of over 500 of the donors. An earlier analysis of several hundred of the donors called V segments functional above 56.7% productive rearrangements and segregating when the between-donor standard deviation exceeded 5%. A statistical classification framework was built for diagnosing cytomegalovirus status from the catalog of TCR beta chain sequences. A later analysis assigned V and J genes by comparing TCR nucleotide sequences with IMGT/GENE-DB human TR gene sequences. Using the TCRdist pipeline, a later analysis assigned CDR3 sequences along with most-parsimonious VDJ recombination scenarios. In a later analysis, each TCR beta chain was defined by its CDR3 amino acid sequence together with its V-gene family, and reads lacking a unique V-gene family were excluded. In a later analysis, around 600 highly shared, low-generation-probability nucleotide sequences were removed to address suspected cross-contamination and a sequencing artifact. A later analysis calculated a clonal expansion index for each public chain from normalized within-repertoire ranks of inferred template counts. In a later analysis, generation probabilities were computed using a VDJ recombination model fitted to out-of-frame rearrangements, and the results were checked against IGoR. Hypergeometric tests were used in a later analysis to score TCR-TCR, TCR-HLA and TCR-CMV co-occurrence, with a repertoire-size bias correction applied to the TCR pairs. In a later analysis, false discovery rates were estimated by permuting HLA or CMV assignments 20 times. In a later analysis, co-occurring TCRs were grouped with DBSCAN, and TCRdist sequence similarity was added when clustering was performed within HLA-allele-positive subsets. Co-occurrence clustering excluded repertoires with fewer than 30,000 or more than 120,000 public chains, plus five with anomalous nucleotide sharing. As stored in TCRdb, this immuneACCESS dataset retains in-frame rearrangements with V and J assigned. A fraction of the clones does not appear; measured against another copy, unresolved V genes explain less than half of the discrepancy, and the remainder lacks a known reason. V, J and clone size derive from that table, while D and trimming were established from the DNA sequence. The sample has roughly 180,000 clones on record, roughly 80% of them singletons. 1.3% to 1.5% of the sample is taken by the ten largest.

The chain joins TRBV5-1 to TRBJ2-1, with 11 bases in between that match TRBD2. The specimen was PBMCs. The receptor comes from a girl aged 10 to 17 in good health and CMV-seropositive. DNA sequence: TGCGCCAGCAGCGCCCTAGCGGGAGGAAATGAGCAGTTCTTC. This codes for CASSALAGGNEQFF. Reference TRBV5-1 and TRBJ2-1 genes cover what lies past the CDR3, so the full variable domain is KAGVTQTPRYLIKTRGQQVTLSCSPISGHRSVSWYQQTPGQGLQFLFEYFSETQRNKGNFPGRFSGRQFSNSRSEMNVSTLELGDSALYLCASSALAGGNEQFFGPGTRLTVL.